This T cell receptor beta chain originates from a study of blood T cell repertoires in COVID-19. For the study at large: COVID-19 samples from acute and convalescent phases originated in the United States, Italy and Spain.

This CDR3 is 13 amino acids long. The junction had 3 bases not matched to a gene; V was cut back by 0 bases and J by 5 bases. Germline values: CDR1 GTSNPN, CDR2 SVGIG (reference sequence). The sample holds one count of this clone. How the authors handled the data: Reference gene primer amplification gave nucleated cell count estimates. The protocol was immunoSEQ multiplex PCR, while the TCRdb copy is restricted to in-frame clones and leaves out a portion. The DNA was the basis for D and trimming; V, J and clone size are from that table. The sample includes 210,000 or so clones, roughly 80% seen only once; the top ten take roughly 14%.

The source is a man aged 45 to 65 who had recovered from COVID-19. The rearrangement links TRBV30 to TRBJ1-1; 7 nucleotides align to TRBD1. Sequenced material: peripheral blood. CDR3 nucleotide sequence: TGTGCCTGGAGTGTACAGGGGACAACTGAAGCTTTCTTT. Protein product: CAWSVQGTTEAFF.